One sample yielded the 11 T cell receptor beta chains listed below, sequenced in a study of blood T cell repertoires in COVID-19. Produced via immunoSEQ multiplex PCR; TCRdb's table is partial and in-frame only. The data hold about 140,000 clones, with around 88% observed a single time. Sample: peripheral blood. These receptors originate from a human donor in a cohort sampled during active COVID-19.

The V and J genes are TRBV9 and TRBJ2-2, with D maybe TRBD1 (6 bases). This CDR3 is 16 amino acids long. Deletions cut 3 bases from V and 0 bases from J, with 12 bases between. Germline V lookup: CDR1 SGDLS, CDR2 YYNGEE. CDR3 region: CASSALTGANTGELFF. CDR3 nucleotides: TGTGCCAGCAGCGCCCTGACAGGAGCGAACACCGGGGAGCTGTTTTTT.

The chain carries TRBV30 and TRBJ2-1, with TRBD2 identical over 13 bases. V shed 3 bases and J 8 bases; nucleotides not matched to a gene: 7. The CDR3 loop spans 15 amino acids. Germline V CDR1 and CDR2: GTSNPN, SVGIG (reference sequence). The CDR3 DNA is TGTGCCTGGAGCATTACTAGCGGGAGGGTGCATGAGCAGTTCTTC. It translates to CAWSITSGRVHEQFF.

The chain is built from TRBV7-2 and TRBJ2-2; D perhaps matches TRBD1 (6 bases). Germline loops: CDR1 SGHTA, CDR2 FQGNSA. V lost 4 bases, J lost 3 bases, and 6 bases lay in between. The CDR3 covers 13 residues. CDR3 in amino acids: CASSYRDTGELFF. Written as DNA, the CDR3 is TGTGCCAGCAGCTACAGGGACACCGGGGAGCTGTTTTTT.

The chain has TRBV6-2 or TRBV6-3 and TRBJ2-7; D possibly corresponds to TRBD2 (5 bases). This CDR3 is built from 16 residues. CDR1 and CDR2 (germline): MNHEY, SVGEGT. V was shortened by 2 bases and J by 3 bases, with 17 bases between the two germline ends. CDR3 residues: CASSYVGGGVYYEQYF. The CDR3 DNA is TGTGCCAGCAGTTACGTGGGTGGAGGAGTGTACTACGAGCAGTACTTC.

The chain combines TRBV2 with TRBJ1-4; possible D gene TRBD1, 5 bases. Germline V gene data show CDR1 as SNHLY and CDR2 as FYNNEI. This CDR3 comprises 15 residues. V was clipped by 7 bases and J by 5 bases, with 17 bases between them. The CDR3 protein is CASIKQTELNEKLFF. The DNA for the CDR3 is TGTGCCAGCATAAAACAGACAGAATTAAATGAAAAACTGTTTTTT.

DNA for the CDR3: TGTGCCAGCAGCGTAGGCGCAGGGGATGGAAACACCATATATTTT. Protein product: CASSVGAGDGNTIYF. The genes are TRBV9 and TRBJ1-3; possible D gene TRBD1, 6 bases. V was trimmed by 0 bases and J by 3 bases, leaving 10 bases between them. CDR3 length equals 15 residues. Germline loops: CDR1 SGDLS, CDR2 YYNGEE.

The V gene is TRBV7-3, the J gene TRBJ2-1; D might be TRBD1 (6 bases). The CDR3 spans 16 residues. Germline assignment: CDR1 SGHTA and CDR2 FQGTGA. Trimming took 5 bases from V and 3 from J, leaving 17 bases between them. The CDR3 DNA reads as TGTGCCAGCAGCGTCCTACAGGGCCCCATCTACAATGAGCAGTTCTTC. Translating gives CASSVLQGPIYNEQFF.

The chain carries TRBV7-8 and TRBJ2-7, with 8 bases that match TRBD2. The CDR3 sequence is 16 residues long. CDR1 SGHVS and CDR2 FQNEAQ come from the germline V gene. With 1 base clipped from V and 2 bases from J, the junction kept 7 bases outside the gene matches. The CDR3 protein is CASSLDVRGGPYEQYF. CDR3 bases: TGTGCCAGCAGCTTAGATGTTCGGGGGGGCCCCTACGAGCAGTACTTC.

As concerns this clone: A junction end diverges from the germline sequence, so it may reflect a read error. DNA of the CDR3: TGTGCCACCAGCACCCCGGGACAGGGGGCCTCCCACGAGCAGTACTTC. Its translation is CATSTPGQGASHEQYF. The rearrangement links TRBV15 to TRBJ2-7; 12 bases fit TRBD1. Germline V gives CDR1 LNHNV, CDR2 YYDKDF (reference sequence). CDR3 length: 16 residues.

The chain employs TRBV10-3 and TRBJ2-7; TRBD1 matches 7 bases. Per germline, CDR1 ENHRY and CDR2 SYGVKD. V shed 2 bases and J 13 bases; nucleotides not matched to a gene: 14. The CDR3 has 14 residues. In DNA form, the CDR3 reads TGTGCCATCAGTGAGGGTTGGGACGTGACAGGGCCCTACTTC. Its translation: CAISEGWDVTGPYF.

The CDR3 sequence: CAWRDGSRDNSPLHF. CDR3 DNA sequence: TGTGCCTGGAGGGACGGGAGTAGGGATAATTCACCCCTCCACTTT. The chain carries TRBV30 and TRBJ1-6; no firm D call. The ends were cut back, 3 bases at V and 5 bases at J, with 14 bases in the middle. From germline, CDR1 is GTSNPN and CDR2 SVGIG (reference sequence). The CDR3 extends over 15 amino acids. The variable domain in full, with the rest retrieved from reference TRBV30 and TRBJ1-6, is SQTIHQWPATLVQPVGSPLSLECTVEGTSNPNLYWYRQAAGRGLQLLFYSVGIGQISSEVPQNLSASRPQDRQFILSSKKLLLSDSGFYLCAWRDGSRDNSPLHFGNGTRLTVT.